The sequence of this T cell receptor beta chain was determined in a study of blood T cell repertoires in COVID-19. Study-level background: The United States, Italy and Spain provided the acute and convalescent COVID-19 samples. The cDNA or gDNA used as material had been derived from T cells, B-cell-depleted T cells, or PBMCs.

As processed by the authors: Amplification of reference gene primers provided the estimated nucleated cell counts. Repertoires were generated with immunoSEQ multiplex PCR, while TCRdb's copy carries only in-frame clones and drops some. V and J calls and clone size are copied from that table; D and trimming were computed from the DNA. The table shows tens of thousands of clones, with 73% occurring only once. Comment on this clone: At the DNA level, this CDR3 is encoded by other sequences in the same sample as well.

Germline V gene lookup returns CDR1 SGHRS and CDR2 YFSETQ. The CDR3 is made up of 13 amino acids. J gave up 4 bases and V 8 bases, and 8 bases lay outside the gene matches. Sequencing input: peripheral blood. The receptor's source is a man between 60 and 75 years old with acute or convalescent COVID-19. V and J are TRBV5-1 and TRBJ1-2, with 7 bases fitting TRBD1. For the CDR3, the DNA is TGCGCCAGTAGCGAAACAGGGGCCTATGGCTACACCTTC. Its translation: CASSETGAYGYTF.